These T cell receptor beta chains were read from a single sample in a study of shared clonotypes between healthy human individuals. The repertoire was sequenced with immunoSEQ multiplex PCR; TCRdb's copy has only in-frame clones and lacks some. The sample lists over a million clones, 95% to 99% occurring once. Sequencing was carried out using naive CD4+ T cells sorted from blood. Source of these receptors: a man in his thirties or forties in good health. Each CDR3 is given with its conserved first and last residue. Part of the rows lack a size; the others show once, few, many or a class for expanded clones.

size	J	V	CDR3
NA	TRBJ2-7	TRBV6-5	CASSYSSGGYEQYF
NA	TRBJ1-2	TRBV27	CASQTGGGGYTF
once	TRBJ2-2	TRBV6-5	CASRWRRNTGELFF
NA	TRBJ2-7	TRBV6-6	CASSSKGTGAYEQYF
NA	TRBJ2-2	TRBV28	CASSLSGQLNTGELFF
once	TRBJ1-3	TRBV7-9	CASARGSGNTIYF
NA	TRBJ2-7	TRBV9	CASSVDEGTYEQYF
once	TRBJ1-1	TRBV5-1	CASSGQGGLNTEAFF
NA	TRBJ2-2	TRBV5-1	CASSTPGRNTGELFF
once	TRBJ2-3	TRBV7-2	CASSLARTDTQYF
NA	TRBJ2-5	TRBV6-5	CASRPLAGSETQYF
NA	TRBJ2-1	TRBV7-3	CASSLRVFKRRYNEQFF
once	TRBJ2-5	TRBV7-6	CASSPDHETQYF
NA	TRBJ1-2	TRBV11-2	CASSSNFYGYTF
NA	TRBJ2-2	TRBV7-3	CASSLDPNTGELFF
NA	TRBJ2-2	TRBV5-1	CASSSDRGRTGELFF
NA	TRBJ2-1	TRBV5-4	CASSFRGIAYNEQFF
NA	TRBJ2-5	TRBV4-1	CASSQRTGRAETQYF
NA	TRBJ2-5	TRBV7-2	CASSARPVPWGETQYF
NA	TRBJ2-1	TRBV18	CASSQGGGEQFF
NA	TRBJ2-1	TRBV7-9	CASSGTSGSVTYNEQFF
NA	TRBJ1-4	TRBV7-6	CASSPQQTGAGEKLFF
NA	TRBJ1-2	TRBV14	CASRQGGDYGYTF
NA	TRBJ2-1	TRBV28	CASSLRLAGYNEQFF
NA	TRBJ2-7	TRBV7-2	CASSLTVAFYEQYF
NA	TRBJ2-3	TRBV25-1	CATGTGSEDTQYF
NA	TRBJ1-1	TRBV29-1	CSGLDSNTEAFF
NA	TRBJ1-2	TRBV29-1	CSGKQGPYGYTF
once	TRBJ2-3	TRBV5-1	CASSSQGTSTDTQYF
NA	TRBJ2-7	TRBV27	CASSPFPSLAGKSYEQYF
NA	TRBJ1-2	TRBV28	CASSFALGGYTF
once	TRBJ2-7	TRBV28	CASAASPPYEQYF
NA	TRBJ2-1	TRBV7-3	CASSLTLLGGYNEQFF
NA	TRBJ2-1	TRBV5-1	CASSGGLAGHNEQFF
NA	TRBJ2-6	TRBV6-1	CASLSGGANVLTF
NA	TRBJ2-1	TRBV7-7	CASSLGLGGPGNYNEQFF
NA	TRBJ2-2	TRBV9	CASSVVQGNTGELFF
NA	TRBJ2-7	TRBV5-1	CASSLGVSRFFYEQYF
NA	TRBJ2-1	TRBV10-1	CASSGGSGTHEYNEQFF
NA	TRBJ2-7	TRBV7-2	CASSLGISYEQYF
NA	TRBJ2-3	TRBV19	CASTLGTLTDTQYF
NA	TRBJ2-7	TRBV7-9	CASSFPGTVGGYEQYF
NA	TRBJ2-2	TRBV5-1	CASSPGLAGNTGELFF